These T cell receptor beta chains were read from a single sample in a study of T cell responses to AZD1222 COVID-19 vaccine. Sequencing used immunoSEQ multiplex PCR; TCRdb keeps in-frame clones, though not all of them. The data contain over 100,000 clones, approximately 90% of them singletons. Sequenced material: peripheral blood, taken on day 0 of AZD1222 vaccination. The receptor source for this set is an adult in good health. Each CDR3 is given with its conserved first and last residue. The D gene is left open where the match is weak. Size is omitted from some rows. Given values are once, few, many or a class for expanded clones.

clone size: NA; CDR3 length: 14; V gene: TRBV5-1; J gene: TRBJ1-2; D gene: NA; CDR3 DNA: TGCGCCAGCAGCTTCTACCGAGGGGCGAAGGGCTACACCTTC; CDR3 protein: CASSFYRGAKGYTF
clone size: NA; CDR3 length: 15; V gene: TRBV27; J gene: TRBJ2-1; D gene: TRBD2; CDR3 DNA: TGTGCCAGCAGCCAAAGCGGGAGCTCCTACAATGAGCAGTTCTTC; CDR3 protein: CASSQSGSSYNEQFF
clone size: NA; CDR3 length: 15; V gene: TRBV9; J gene: TRBJ1-1; D gene: NA; CDR3 DNA: TGTGCCAGCAGCCTTACCGGGACACCGAACACTGAAGCTTTCTTT; CDR3 protein: CASSLTGTPNTEAFF
clone size: NA; CDR3 length: 15; V gene: TRBV28; J gene: TRBJ2-6; D gene: NA; CDR3 DNA: TGTGCCAGCAGTCTCACTAGGGCCGGGGCCAACGTCCTGACTTTC; CDR3 protein: CASSLTRAGANVLTF
clone size: few; CDR3 length: 14; V gene: TRBV5-1; J gene: TRBJ1-4; D gene: NA; CDR3 DNA: TGCGCCAGCAGCCTGAGGACAGAAAATGAAAAACTGTTTTTT; CDR3 protein: CASSLRTENEKLFF
clone size: NA; CDR3 length: 17; V gene: TRBV10-1; J gene: TRBJ2-1; D gene: TRBD2; CDR3 DNA: TGCGCCAGCAGTGAGGGACTAGCGGGGGGGCTCTACAATGAGCAGTTCTTC; CDR3 protein: CASSEGLAGGLYNEQFF
clone size: once; CDR3 length: 15; V gene: TRBV21-1; J gene: TRBJ2-7; D gene: NA; CDR3 DNA: TGTGCCAGCAGCTTATGGGACAGGGGGCTCCACGAGCAGTACTTC; CDR3 protein: CASSLWDRGLHEQYF
clone size: NA; CDR3 length: 12; V gene: TRBV24-1; J gene: TRBJ1-5; D gene: NA; CDR3 DNA: TGTGCCACCGGGGAGGGCAATCAGCCCCAGCATTTT; CDR3 protein: CATGEGNQPQHF
clone size: NA; CDR3 length: 15; V gene: TRBV30; J gene: TRBJ1-2; D gene: TRBD1; CDR3 DNA: TGTGCCTGTAGGACCCCCGGGACAGGGGCAATCGGCTACACCTTC; CDR3 protein: CACRTPGTGAIGYTF
clone size: NA; CDR3 length: 15; V gene: TRBV4-1; J gene: TRBJ1-5; D gene: NA; CDR3 DNA: TGCGCCAGCAGCCAAGTCGTGAATAGCAATCAGCCCCAGCATTTT; CDR3 protein: CASSQVVNSNQPQHF
clone size: NA; CDR3 length: 13; V gene: TRBV5-1; J gene: TRBJ1-5; D gene: NA; CDR3 DNA: TGCGCCAGCAGCTTGGCCCTTAATCAGCCCCAGCATTTT; CDR3 protein: CASSLALNQPQHF
clone size: once; CDR3 length: 15; V gene: TRBV19; J gene: TRBJ2-7; D gene: NA; CDR3 DNA: TGTGCCACCTCAAGGGGGATCCCTCCAAAATACGAGCAGTACTTC; CDR3 protein: CATSRGIPPKYEQYF
clone size: once; CDR3 length: 14; V gene: TRBV10-2; J gene: TRBJ2-1; D gene: TRBD2; CDR3 DNA: TGCGCCAGCAGTTCTAGCGGATCCTACAATGAGCAGTTCTTC; CDR3 protein: CASSSSGSYNEQFF
clone size: NA; CDR3 length: 15; V gene: TRBV14; J gene: TRBJ1-1; D gene: TRBD1; CDR3 DNA: TGTGCCAGCACCCCAAGAATACAGGGGAGCACTGAAGCTTTCTTT; CDR3 protein: CASTPRIQGSTEAFF
clone size: NA; CDR3 length: 13; V gene: TRBV7-2; J gene: TRBJ1-2; D gene: NA; CDR3 DNA: TGTGCCAGCAGCCGAACAGGGAGGCTGGGCTACACCTTC; CDR3 protein: CASSRTGRLGYTF
clone size: NA; CDR3 length: 13; V gene: TRBV3-1/TRBV3-2; J gene: TRBJ2-7; D gene: NA; CDR3 DNA: TGTGCCAGCAGCCAAGGAAGGGGCTACGAGCAGTACTTC; CDR3 protein: CASSQGRGYEQYF
clone size: NA; CDR3 length: 13; V gene: TRBV24-1; J gene: TRBJ1-2; D gene: NA; CDR3 DNA: TGTGCCACCAGTGATTTGAGCGGGGGCGGCTACACCTTC; CDR3 protein: CATSDLSGGGYTF
clone size: NA; CDR3 length: 14; V gene: TRBV28; J gene: TRBJ2-7; D gene: NA; CDR3 DNA: TGTGCCAGCAGTTTAGGGCAGAGGGGTTACGAGCAGTACTTC; CDR3 protein: CASSLGQRGYEQYF
clone size: NA; CDR3 length: 18; V gene: TRBV4-1; J gene: TRBJ2-3; D gene: TRBD2; CDR3 DNA: TGCGCCAGCAGCCAACAGCTCGGGACTAGCGGCCGCACAGATACGCAGTATTTT; CDR3 protein: CASSQQLGTSGRTDTQYF
clone size: once; CDR3 length: 13; V gene: TRBV6-5; J gene: TRBJ1-2; D gene: NA; CDR3 DNA: TGTGCCAGCAGTCTGACCCAAAACTATGGCTACACCTTC; CDR3 protein: CASSLTQNYGYTF
clone size: NA; CDR3 length: 13; V gene: TRBV27; J gene: TRBJ2-1; D gene: NA; CDR3 DNA: TGTGCCAGCAGCTGGGGGCCCTACAATGAGCAGTTCTTC; CDR3 protein: CASSWGPYNEQFF
clone size: NA; CDR3 length: 13; V gene: TRBV11-3; J gene: TRBJ2-1; D gene: TRBD2; CDR3 DNA: TGTGCCAGCAGCTTAGGGACTAGCGGGAGTCGGTTCTTC; CDR3 protein: CASSLGTSGSRFF
clone size: NA; CDR3 length: 12; V gene: TRBV5-6; J gene: TRBJ2-7; D gene: NA; CDR3 DNA: TGTGCCAGCAGCCTCAGACCTTACGAGCAGTACTTC; CDR3 protein: CASSLRPYEQYF
clone size: NA; CDR3 length: 16; V gene: TRBV27; J gene: TRBJ2-5; D gene: TRBD2; CDR3 DNA: TGTGCCAGCAGTGCCACGACTAGCGGGGCGGGAGAGACCCAGTACTTC; CDR3 protein: CASSATTSGAGETQYF
clone size: NA; CDR3 length: 12; V gene: TRBV7-2; J gene: TRBJ1-2; D gene: NA; CDR3 DNA: TGTGCCAGCAGCTCACGGGGGTATGGCTACACCTTC; CDR3 protein: CASSSRGYGYTF
clone size: NA; CDR3 length: 11; V gene: TRBV6-5; J gene: TRBJ1-2; D gene: TRBD1; CDR3 DNA: TGTGCCAGCAGTAGACAGGGTTTCTACACCTTC; CDR3 protein: CASSRQGFYTF
clone size: NA; CDR3 length: 20; V gene: TRBV11-3; J gene: TRBJ2-1; D gene: TRBD2; CDR3 DNA: TGTGCCAGCAGCTTAGAGAGGGGTAGCGGGGCCACTAGCTCCTACAATGAGCAGTTCTTC; CDR3 protein: CASSLERGSGATSSYNEQFF
clone size: few; CDR3 length: 15; V gene: TRBV5-1; J gene: TRBJ1-1; D gene: NA; CDR3 DNA: TGCGCCAGCAGCTTGTTGGGCAGCGAGAACACTGAAGCTTTCTTT; CDR3 protein: CASSLLGSENTEAFF
clone size: NA; CDR3 length: 13; V gene: TRBV18; J gene: TRBJ1-1; D gene: NA; CDR3 DNA: TGTGCCAGCTACCGTCCTACCAACACTGAAGCTTTCTTT; CDR3 protein: CASYRPTNTEAFF
clone size: NA; CDR3 length: 14; V gene: TRBV9; J gene: TRBJ1-3; D gene: NA; CDR3 DNA: TGTGCCAGCAGCGTAGACGTCTCTGGAAACACCATATATTTT; CDR3 protein: CASSVDVSGNTIYF
clone size: NA; CDR3 length: 15; V gene: TRBV19; J gene: TRBJ1-2; D gene: NA; CDR3 DNA: TGTGCCAGTAGTAGGGACTTAGGTCCTAACTATGGCTACACCTTC; CDR3 protein: CASSRDLGPNYGYTF